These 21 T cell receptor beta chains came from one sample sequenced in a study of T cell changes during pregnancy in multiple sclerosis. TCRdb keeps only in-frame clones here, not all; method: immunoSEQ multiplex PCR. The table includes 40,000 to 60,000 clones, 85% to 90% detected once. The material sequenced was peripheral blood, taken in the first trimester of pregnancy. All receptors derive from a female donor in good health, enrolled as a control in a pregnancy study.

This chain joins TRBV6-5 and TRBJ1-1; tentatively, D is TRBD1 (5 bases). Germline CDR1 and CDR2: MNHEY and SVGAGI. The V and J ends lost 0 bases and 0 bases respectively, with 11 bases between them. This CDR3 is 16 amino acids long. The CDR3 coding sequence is TGTGCCAGCAGTTACTCCGACAGTTACATGAACACTGAAGCTTTCTTT. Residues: CASSYSDSYMNTEAFF.

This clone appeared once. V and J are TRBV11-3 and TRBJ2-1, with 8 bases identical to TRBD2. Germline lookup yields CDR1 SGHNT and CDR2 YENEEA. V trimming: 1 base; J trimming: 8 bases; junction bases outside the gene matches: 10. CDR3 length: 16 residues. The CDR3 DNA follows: TGTGCCAGCAGCTTAGGCCGCGGGGGGCCGGTAGATGAGCAGTTCTTC. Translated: CASSLGRGGPVDEQFF.

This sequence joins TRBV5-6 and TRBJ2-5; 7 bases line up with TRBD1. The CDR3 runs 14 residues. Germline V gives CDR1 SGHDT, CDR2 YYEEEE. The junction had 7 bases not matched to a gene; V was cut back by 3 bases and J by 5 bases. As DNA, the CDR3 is TGTGCCAGCAGCTGGGGACAGCTAACGGAGACCCAGTACTTC. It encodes CASSWGQLTETQYF. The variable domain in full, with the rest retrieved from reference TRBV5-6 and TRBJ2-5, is DAGVTQSPTHLIKTRGQQVTLRCSPKSGHDTVSWYQQALGQGPQFIFQYYEEEERQRGNFPDRFSGHQFPNYSSELNVNALLLGDSALYLCASSWGQLTETQYFGPGTRLLVL.

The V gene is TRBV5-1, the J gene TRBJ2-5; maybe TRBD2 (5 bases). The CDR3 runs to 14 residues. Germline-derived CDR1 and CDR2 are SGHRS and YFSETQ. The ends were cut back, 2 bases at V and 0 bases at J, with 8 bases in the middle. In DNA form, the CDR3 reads TGCGCCAGCAGCTTTCCCGGGAACCAAGAGACCCAGTACTTC. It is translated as CASSFPGNQETQYF. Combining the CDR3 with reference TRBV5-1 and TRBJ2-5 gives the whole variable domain KAGVTQTPRYLIKTRGQQVTLSCSPISGHRSVSWYQQTPGQGLQFLFEYFSETQRNKGNFPGRFSGRQFSNSRSEMNVSTLELGDSALYLCASSFPGNQETQYFGPGTRLLVL.

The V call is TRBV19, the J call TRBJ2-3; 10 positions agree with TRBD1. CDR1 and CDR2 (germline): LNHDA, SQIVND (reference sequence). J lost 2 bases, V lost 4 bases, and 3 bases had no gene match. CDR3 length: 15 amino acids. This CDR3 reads CASSTGTGDTDTQYF. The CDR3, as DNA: TGTGCCAGTAGTACCGGGACAGGGGACACAGATACGCAGTATTTT. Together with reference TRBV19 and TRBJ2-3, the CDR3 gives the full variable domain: DGGITQSPKYLFRKEGQNVTLSCEQNLNHDAMYWYRQDPGQGLRLIYYSQIVNDFQKGDIAEGYSVSREKKESFPLTVTSAQKNPTAFYLCASSTGTGDTDTQYFGPGTRLTVL.

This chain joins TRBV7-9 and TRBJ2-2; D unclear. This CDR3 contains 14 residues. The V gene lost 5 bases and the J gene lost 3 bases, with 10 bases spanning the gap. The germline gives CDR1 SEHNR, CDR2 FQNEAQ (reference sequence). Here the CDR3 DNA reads TGTGCCAGCAGCATTCAACGGGACACCGGGGAGCTGTTTTTT. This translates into CASSIQRDTGELFF.

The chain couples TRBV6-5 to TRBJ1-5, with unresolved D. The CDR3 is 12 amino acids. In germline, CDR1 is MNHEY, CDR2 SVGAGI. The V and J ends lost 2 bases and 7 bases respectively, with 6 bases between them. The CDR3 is CASSYTGQPQHF. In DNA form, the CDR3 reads TGTGCCAGCAGTTACACGGGACAGCCCCAGCATTTT.

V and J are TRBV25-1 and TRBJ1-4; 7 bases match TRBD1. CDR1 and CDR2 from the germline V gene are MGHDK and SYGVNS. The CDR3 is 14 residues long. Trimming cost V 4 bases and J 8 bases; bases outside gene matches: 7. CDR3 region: CASSAGQPGEKLFF. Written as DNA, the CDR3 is TGTGCCAGCAGTGCGGGACAGCCGGGGGAAAAACTGTTTTTT.

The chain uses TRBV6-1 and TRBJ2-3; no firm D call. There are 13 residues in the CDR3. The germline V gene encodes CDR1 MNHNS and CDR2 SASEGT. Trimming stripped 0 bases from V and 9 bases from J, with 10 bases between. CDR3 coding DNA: TGTGCCAGCAGTGAAGCCGGGTATAGGACGCAGTATTTT. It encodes CASSEAGYRTQYF.

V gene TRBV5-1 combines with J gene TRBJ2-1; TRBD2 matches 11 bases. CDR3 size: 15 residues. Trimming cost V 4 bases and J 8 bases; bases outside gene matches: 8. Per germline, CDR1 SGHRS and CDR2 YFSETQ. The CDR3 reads CASSITSGSLDEQFF. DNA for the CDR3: TGCGCCAGCAGCATAACTAGCGGGAGTTTGGATGAGCAGTTCTTC.

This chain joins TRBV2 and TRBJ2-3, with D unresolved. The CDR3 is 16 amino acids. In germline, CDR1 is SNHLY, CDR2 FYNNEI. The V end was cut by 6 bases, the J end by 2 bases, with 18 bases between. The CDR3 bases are TGTGCCAGCAGCGTTAAAGTCGGGTCCAACACAGATACGCAGTATTTT. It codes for CASSVKVGSNTDTQYF.

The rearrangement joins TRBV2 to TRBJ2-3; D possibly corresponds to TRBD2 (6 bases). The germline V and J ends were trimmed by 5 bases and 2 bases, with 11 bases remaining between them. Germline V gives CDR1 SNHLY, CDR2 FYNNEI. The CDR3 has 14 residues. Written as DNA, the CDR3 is TGTGCCAGCAGTCGGGACTTCAACACAGATACGCAGTATTTT. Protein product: CASSRDFNTDTQYF.

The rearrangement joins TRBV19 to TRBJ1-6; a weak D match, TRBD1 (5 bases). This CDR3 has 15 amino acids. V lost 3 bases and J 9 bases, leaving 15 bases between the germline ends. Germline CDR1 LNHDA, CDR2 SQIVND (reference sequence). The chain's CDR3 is CASSIPRVAGSPLHF. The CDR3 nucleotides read TGTGCCAGTAGTATCCCCAGGGTCGCTGGTTCACCCCTCCACTTT.

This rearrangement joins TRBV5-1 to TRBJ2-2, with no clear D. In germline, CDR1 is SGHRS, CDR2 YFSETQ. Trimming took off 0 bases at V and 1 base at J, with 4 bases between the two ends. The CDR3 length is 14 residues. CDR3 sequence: CASSLGQNTGELFF. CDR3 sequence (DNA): TGCGCCAGCAGCTTGGGACAGAACACCGGGGAGCTGTTTTTT.

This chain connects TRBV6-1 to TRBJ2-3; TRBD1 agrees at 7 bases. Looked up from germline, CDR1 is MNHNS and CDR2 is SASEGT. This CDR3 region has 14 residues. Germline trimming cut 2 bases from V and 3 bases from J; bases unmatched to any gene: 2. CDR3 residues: CASSERDSTDTQYF. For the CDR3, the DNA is TGTGCCAGCAGTGAACGGGACAGTACAGATACGCAGTATTTT.

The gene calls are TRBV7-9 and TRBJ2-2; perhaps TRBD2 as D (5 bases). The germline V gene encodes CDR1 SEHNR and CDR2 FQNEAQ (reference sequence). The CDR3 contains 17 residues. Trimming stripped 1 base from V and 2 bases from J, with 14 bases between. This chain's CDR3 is CASSLGSLASNTGELFF. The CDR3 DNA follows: TGTGCCAGCAGCTTAGGGTCCCTAGCATCCAACACCGGGGAGCTGTTTTTT.

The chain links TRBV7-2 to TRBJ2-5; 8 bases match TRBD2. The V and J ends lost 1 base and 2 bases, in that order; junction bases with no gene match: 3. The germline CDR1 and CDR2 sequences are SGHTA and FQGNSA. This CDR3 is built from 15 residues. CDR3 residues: CASSLGPSGQETQYF. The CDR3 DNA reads TGTGCCAGCAGCTTAGGGCCTAGCGGGCAAGAGACCCAGTACTTC.

CDR3 DNA: TGTGCCAGCAGAAGCAGGGAGGCGGGCGAGCAGTACTTC. Translation gives CASRSREAGEQYF. The chain couples TRBV6-5 to TRBJ2-7; possibly TRBD2 for D (6 bases). Germline values: CDR1 MNHEY, CDR2 SVGAGI. Trimming cost V 6 bases and J 6 bases, with 15 bases left between them. There are 13 residues in the CDR3.

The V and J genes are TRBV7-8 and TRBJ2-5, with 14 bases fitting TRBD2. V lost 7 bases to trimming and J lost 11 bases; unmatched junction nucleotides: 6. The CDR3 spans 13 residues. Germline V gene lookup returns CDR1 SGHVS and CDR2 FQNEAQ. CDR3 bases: TGTGCCAGCATCAGGGGACTAGCGGGAGCGCAGTACTTC. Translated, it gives CASIRGLAGAQYF.

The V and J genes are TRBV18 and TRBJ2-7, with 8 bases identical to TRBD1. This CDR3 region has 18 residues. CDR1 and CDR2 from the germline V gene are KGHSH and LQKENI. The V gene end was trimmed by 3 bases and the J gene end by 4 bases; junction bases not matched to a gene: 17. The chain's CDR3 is CASSPPLPSRGLDYEQYF. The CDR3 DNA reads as TGTGCCAGCTCACCCCCCTTGCCCTCCAGGGGGCTTGATTACGAGCAGTACTTC.

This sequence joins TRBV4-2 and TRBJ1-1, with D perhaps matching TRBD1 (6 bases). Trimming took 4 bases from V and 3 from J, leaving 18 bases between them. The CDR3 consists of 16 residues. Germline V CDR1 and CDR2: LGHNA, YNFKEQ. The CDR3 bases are TGTGCCAGCAGCCCGTTCGGAACGAAGGGGGACACTGAAGCTTTCTTT. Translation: CASSPFGTKGDTEAFF.